This record concerns one T cell receptor beta chain sequence. Its antigen has not been determined. Nothing much larger sits one base from this clone, and base qualities are not available. These data come from a study of radiotherapy plus CTLA-4 blockade in lung cancer (dated 2018 in TCRdb). In terms of the full investigation: Objective responses occurred in roughly 19% of enrolled patients, and about 30% achieved disease control. Here is what the overall study found, with its caveats: Early dynamic changes in blood T cell clones, together with increased serum interferon-beta after radiation, were reported as the strongest predictors of response. After treatment with radiotherapy and ipilimumab, TCR clones that originated in tumors expanded in peripheral blood.

Focal radiation therapy combined with CTLA-4 blockade (ipilimumab) was tested in patients with chemo-refractory metastatic non-small-cell lung cancer. There are 15 amino acids in the CDR3, from cysteine to phenylalanine inclusive. Just the 45-base CDR3 DNA is kept, in frame starting at base 1. V lost 5 bases and J lost 5 bases, and the count of bases not matched to a germline gene is 8. Based on the germline V gene, the CDR1 and CDR2 sequences are SNHLY and FYNNEI. Library preparation employed the immunoSEQ multiplex PCR assay. TCRdb mirrors the immuneACCESS table, restricted to in-frame sequences. Some clones are absent from its copies; in checked studies, under half trace to an unresolved V gene, and the reason for the others is unknown. A total of approximately 30,000 clones appear in this sample, 60% to 80% of them only once. The ten largest make up around 4.5% of the sample.

The chain couples TRBV2 to TRBJ1-4; 7 middle bases align to TRBD1. This sample comprised peripheral blood, obtained from a patient treated with radiotherapy plus ipilimumab. The receptor's source is a human donor with non-small cell lung cancer whose response to radiotherapy plus ipilimumab could not be evaluated. The CDR3 region has the sequence CASSLRTGTNEKLFF. The DNA sequence is as follows: TGTGCCAGCAGTCTAAGGACAGGAACAAATGAAAAACTGTTTTTT.